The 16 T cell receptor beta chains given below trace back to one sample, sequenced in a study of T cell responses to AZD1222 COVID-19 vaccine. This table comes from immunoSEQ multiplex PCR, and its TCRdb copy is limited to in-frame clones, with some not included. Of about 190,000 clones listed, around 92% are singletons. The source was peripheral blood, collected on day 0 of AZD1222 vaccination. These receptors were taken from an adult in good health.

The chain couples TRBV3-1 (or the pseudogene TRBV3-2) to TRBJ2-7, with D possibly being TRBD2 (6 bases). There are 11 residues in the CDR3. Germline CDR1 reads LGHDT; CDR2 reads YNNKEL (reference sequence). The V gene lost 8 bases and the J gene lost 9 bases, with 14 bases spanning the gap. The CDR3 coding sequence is TGTGCCAGCGGAACCCCCGGGGGGCAGTACTTC. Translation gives CASGTPGGQYF.

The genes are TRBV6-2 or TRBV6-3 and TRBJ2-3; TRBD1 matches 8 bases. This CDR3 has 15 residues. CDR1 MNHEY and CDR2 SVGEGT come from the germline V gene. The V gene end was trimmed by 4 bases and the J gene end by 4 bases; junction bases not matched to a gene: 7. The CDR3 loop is CASSSGGVFSDTQYF. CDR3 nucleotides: TGTGCCAGCAGTTCAGGGGGCGTCTTTTCAGATACGCAGTATTTT.

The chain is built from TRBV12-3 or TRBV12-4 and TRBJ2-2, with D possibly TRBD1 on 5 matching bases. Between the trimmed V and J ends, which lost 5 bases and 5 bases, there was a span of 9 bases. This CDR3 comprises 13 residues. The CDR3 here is CASSPQVTGELFF. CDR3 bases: TGTGCCAGCAGTCCACAGGTTACCGGGGAGCTGTTTTTT.

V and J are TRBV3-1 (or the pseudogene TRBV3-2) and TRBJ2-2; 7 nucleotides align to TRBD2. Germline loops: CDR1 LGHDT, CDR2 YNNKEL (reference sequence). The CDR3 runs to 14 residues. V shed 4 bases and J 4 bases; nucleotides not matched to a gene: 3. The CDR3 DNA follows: TGTGCCAGCAGCCTGGGAGGGACCACCGGGGAGCTGTTTTTT. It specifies CASSLGGTTGELFF.

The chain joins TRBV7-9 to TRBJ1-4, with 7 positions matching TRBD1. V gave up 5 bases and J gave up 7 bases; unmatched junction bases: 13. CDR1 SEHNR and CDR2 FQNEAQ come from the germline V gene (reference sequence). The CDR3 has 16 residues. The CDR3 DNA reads TGTGCCAGCAGCCCAAGAGGGGGCAGGGGCGGTGAAAAACTGTTTTTT. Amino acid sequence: CASSPRGGRGGEKLFF.

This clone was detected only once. The CDR3 DNA follows: TGTGCCAGCAGTTTTGGACAGGGTCGAGAAAAACTGTTTTTT. Translation: CASSFGQGREKLFF. The rearrangement joins TRBV27 to TRBJ1-4, with TRBD1 identical over 8 bases. CDR1 MNHEY and CDR2 SMNVEV come from the germline V gene (reference sequence). After removal of 3 bases from V and 8 bases from J, the junction contained 5 bases not matched to a gene. This CDR3 region has 14 residues.

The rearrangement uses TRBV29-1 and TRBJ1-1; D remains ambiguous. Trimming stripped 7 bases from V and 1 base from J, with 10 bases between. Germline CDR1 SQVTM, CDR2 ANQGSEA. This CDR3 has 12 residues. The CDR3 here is CSGRGSNTEAFF. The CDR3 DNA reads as TGCAGCGGGAGAGGTTCGAACACTGAAGCTTTCTTT. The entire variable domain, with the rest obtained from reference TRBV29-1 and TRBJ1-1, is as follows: SAVISQKPSRDICQRGTSLTIQCQVDSQVTMMFWYRQQPGQSLTLIATANQGSEATYESGFVIDKFPISRPNLTFSTLTVSNMSPEDSSIYLCSGRGSNTEAFFGQGTRLTVV.

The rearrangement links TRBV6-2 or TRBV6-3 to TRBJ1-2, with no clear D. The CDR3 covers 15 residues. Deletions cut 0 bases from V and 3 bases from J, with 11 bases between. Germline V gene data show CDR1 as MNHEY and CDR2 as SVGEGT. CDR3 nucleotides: TGTGCCAGCAGTTACTCGATAAACACCTACTATGGCTACACCTTC. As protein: CASSYSINTYYGYTF.

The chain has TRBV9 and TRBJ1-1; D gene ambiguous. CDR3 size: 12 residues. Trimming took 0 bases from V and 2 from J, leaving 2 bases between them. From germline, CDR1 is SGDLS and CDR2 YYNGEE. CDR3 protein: CASSVDNTEAFF. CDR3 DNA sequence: TGTGCCAGCAGCGTAGACAACACTGAAGCTTTCTTT.

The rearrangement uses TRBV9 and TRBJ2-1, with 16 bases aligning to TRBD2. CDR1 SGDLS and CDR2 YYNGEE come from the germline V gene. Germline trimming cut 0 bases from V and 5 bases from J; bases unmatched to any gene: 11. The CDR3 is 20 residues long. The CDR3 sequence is CASSVAGTSGGGQFHNEQFF. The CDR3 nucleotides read TGTGCCAGCAGCGTAGCAGGGACTAGCGGGGGGGGCCAATTCCACAATGAGCAGTTCTTC.

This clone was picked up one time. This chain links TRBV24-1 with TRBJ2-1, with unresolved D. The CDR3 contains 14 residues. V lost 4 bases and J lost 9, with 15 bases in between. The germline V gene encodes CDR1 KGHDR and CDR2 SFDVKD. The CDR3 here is CATSESIYSGEQFF. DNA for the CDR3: TGTGCCACCAGTGAATCTATTTATTCGGGTGAGCAGTTCTTC.

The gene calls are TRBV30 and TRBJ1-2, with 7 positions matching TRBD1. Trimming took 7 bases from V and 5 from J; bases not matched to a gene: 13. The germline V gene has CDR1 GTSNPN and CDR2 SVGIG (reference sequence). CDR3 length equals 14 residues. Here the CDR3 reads CALQKETGTYGYTF. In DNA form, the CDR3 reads TGTGCCTTACAGAAAGAGACAGGGACGTATGGCTACACCTTC.

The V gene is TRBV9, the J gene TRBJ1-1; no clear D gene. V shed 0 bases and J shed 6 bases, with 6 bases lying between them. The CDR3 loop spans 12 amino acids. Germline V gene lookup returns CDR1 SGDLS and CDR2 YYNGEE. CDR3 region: CASSVVGAEAFF. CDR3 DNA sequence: TGTGCCAGCAGCGTAGTTGGGGCTGAAGCTTTCTTT.

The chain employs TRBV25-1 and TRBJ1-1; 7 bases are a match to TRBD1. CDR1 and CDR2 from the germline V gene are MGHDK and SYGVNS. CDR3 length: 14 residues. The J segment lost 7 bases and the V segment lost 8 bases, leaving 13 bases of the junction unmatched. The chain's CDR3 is CASQEAGQTNEAFF. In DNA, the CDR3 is TGTGCCAGCCAGGAGGCGGGACAGACAAATGAAGCTTTCTTT.

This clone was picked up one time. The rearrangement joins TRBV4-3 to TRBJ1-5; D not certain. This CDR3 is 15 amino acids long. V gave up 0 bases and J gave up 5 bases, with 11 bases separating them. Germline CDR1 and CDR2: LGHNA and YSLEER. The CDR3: CASSQDLARDQPQHF. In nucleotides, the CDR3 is TGCGCCAGCAGCCAAGATCTAGCCCGGGATCAGCCCCAGCATTTT.

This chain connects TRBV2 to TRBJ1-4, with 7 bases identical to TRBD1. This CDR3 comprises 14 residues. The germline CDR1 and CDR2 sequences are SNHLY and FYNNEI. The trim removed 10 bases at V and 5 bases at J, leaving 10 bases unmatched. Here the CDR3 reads CATLGKGANEKLFF. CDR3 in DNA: TGTGCCACCCTAGGGAAGGGGGCGAATGAAAAACTGTTTTTT.